Below, one T cell receptor beta chain is given with its context. The CDR3 has 14 residues. V trimming: 6 bases; J trimming: 4 bases; junction bases outside the gene matches: 7. Germline CDR1 is ENHRY and CDR2 is SYGVKD. The primer mix had 60 Vbeta and 13 Jbeta primers. Sequencing used immunoSEQ multiplex PCR; TCRdb keeps in-frame clones, though not all of them. This table holds around 91,000 clones, roughly 84% found once. The data stem from a study of cytomegalovirus exposure and HLA in healthy donors. The chain carries TRBV10-3 and TRBJ2-7; 9 bases align to TRBD1. The material sequenced was PBMCs. The receptor was derived from a man between 18 and 29 years old in good health and CMV-seronegative. CDR3 DNA sequence: TGTGCCATCAGGGATCTGGGACAGGGTTACGAGCAGTACTTC. It specifies CAIRDLGQGYEQYF.